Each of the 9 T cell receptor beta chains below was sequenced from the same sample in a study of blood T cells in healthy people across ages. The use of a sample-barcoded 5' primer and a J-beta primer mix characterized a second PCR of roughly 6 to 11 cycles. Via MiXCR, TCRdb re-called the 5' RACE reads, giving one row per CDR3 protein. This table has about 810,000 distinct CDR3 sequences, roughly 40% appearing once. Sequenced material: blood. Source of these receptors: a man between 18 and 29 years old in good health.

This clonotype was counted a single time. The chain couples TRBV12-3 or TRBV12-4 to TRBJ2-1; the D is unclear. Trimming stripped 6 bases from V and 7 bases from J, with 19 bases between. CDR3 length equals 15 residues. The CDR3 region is CASSLQFSGRNEQFF. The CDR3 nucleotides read TGTGCCAGCAGCCTACAGTTCAGTGGGCGGAATGAGCAGTTCTTC.

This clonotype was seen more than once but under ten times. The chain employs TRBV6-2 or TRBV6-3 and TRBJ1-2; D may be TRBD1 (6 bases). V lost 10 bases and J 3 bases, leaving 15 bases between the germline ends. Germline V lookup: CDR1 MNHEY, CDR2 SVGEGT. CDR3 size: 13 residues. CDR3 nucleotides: TGTGCCACCCTGGGGGCTCCAGACTATGGCTACACCTTC. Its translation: CATLGAPDYGYTF.

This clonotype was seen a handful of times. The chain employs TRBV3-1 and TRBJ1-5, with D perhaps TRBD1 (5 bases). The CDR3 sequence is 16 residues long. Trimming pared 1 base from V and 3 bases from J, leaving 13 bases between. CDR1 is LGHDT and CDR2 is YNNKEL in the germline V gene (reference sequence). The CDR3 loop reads CASSQGGGGDNQPQHF. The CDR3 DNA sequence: TGTGCCAGCAGCCAAGGGGGCGGGGGGGACAATCAGCCCCAGCATTTT.

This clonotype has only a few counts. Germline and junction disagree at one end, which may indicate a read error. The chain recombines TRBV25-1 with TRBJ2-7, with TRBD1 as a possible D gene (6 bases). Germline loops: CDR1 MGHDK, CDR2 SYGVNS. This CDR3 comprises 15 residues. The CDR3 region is CTSSDLQGIPYEQYF. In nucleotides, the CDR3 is TGTACCAGCAGTGACCTACAGGGAATTCCCTACGAGCAGTACTTC.

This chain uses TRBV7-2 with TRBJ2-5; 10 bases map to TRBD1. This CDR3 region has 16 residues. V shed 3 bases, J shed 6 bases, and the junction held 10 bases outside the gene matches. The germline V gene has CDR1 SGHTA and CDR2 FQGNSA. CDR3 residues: CASSFSGTGVVKTQYF. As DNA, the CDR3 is TGTGCCAGCAGCTTTTCCGGGACAGGGGTCGTGAAGACCCAGTACTTC.

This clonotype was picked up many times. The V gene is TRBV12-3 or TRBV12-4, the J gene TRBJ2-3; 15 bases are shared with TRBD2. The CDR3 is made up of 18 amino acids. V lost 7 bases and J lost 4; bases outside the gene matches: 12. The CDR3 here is CASKGLAGGLFNSDTQYF. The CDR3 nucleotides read TGTGCCAGCAAAGGACTAGCGGGGGGGCTTTTCAACTCAGATACGCAGTATTTT.

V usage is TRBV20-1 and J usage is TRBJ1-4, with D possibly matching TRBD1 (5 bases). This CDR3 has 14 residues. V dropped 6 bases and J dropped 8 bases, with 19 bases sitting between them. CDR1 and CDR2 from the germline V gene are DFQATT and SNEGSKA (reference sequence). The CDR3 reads CSAAQPQGREKLFF. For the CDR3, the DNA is TGCAGTGCCGCCCAGCCGCAGGGTCGGGAAAAACTGTTTTTT.

CDR3 region: CASSGPWTQSTEAFF. The CDR3 nucleotides read TGTGCCAGCAGCGGACCTTGGACACAATCCACTGAAGCTTTCTTT. J is TRBJ1-1 and V is TRBV9, with a weak D call TRBD1 (5 bases). Trimming pared 3 bases from V and 4 bases from J, leaving 16 bases between. This CDR3 is built from 15 residues. CDR1 is SGDLS and CDR2 is YYNGEE in the germline V gene.

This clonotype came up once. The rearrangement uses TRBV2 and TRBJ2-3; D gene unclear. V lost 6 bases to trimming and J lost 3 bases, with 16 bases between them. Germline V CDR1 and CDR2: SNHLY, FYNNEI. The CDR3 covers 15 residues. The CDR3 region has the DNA TGTGCCAGCAGCGATGGGCCCCGGTTAACAGATACGCAGTATTTT. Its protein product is CASSDGPRLTDTQYF. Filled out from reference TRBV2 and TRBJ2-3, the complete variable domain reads EPEVTQTPSHQVTQMGQEVILRCVPISNHLYFYWYRQILGQKVEFLVSFYNNEISEKSEIFDDQFSVERPDGSNFTLKIRSTKLEDSAMYFCASSDGPRLTDTQYFGPGTRLTVL.